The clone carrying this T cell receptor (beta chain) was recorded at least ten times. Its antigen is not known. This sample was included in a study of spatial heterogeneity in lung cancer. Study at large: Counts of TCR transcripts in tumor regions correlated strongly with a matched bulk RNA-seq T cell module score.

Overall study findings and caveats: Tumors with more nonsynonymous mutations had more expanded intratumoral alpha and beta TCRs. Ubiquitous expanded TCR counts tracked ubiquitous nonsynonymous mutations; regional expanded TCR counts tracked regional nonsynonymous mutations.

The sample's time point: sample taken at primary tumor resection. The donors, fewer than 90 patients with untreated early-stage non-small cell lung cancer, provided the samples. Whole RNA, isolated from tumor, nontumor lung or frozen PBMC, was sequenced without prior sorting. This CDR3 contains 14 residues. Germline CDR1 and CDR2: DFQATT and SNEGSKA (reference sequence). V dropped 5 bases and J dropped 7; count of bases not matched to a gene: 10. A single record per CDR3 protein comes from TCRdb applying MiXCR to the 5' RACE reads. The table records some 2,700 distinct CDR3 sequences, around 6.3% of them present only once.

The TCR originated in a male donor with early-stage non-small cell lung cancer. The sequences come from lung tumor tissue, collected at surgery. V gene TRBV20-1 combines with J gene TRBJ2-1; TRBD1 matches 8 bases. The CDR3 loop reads CSASYAGGRNEQFF. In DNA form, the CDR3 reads TGCAGTGCTTCGTACGCAGGGGGCCGGAATGAGCAGTTCTTC.